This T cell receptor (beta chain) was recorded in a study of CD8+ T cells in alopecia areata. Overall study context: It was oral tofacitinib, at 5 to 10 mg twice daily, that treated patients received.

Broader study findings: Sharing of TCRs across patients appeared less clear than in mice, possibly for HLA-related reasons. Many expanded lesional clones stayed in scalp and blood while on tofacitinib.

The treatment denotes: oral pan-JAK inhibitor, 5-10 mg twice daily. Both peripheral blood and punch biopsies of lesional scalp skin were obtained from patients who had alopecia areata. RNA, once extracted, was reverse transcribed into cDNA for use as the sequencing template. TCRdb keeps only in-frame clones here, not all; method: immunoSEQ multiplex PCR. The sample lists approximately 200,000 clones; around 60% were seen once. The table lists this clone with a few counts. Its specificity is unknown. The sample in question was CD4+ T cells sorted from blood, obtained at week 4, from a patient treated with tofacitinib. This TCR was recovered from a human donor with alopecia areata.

CDR3 DNA: TGTGCCTGGAGTCGGGGAGGGTATGGTGAAGCTTTCTTT. This codes for CAWSRGGYGEAFF. The J gene is TRBJ1-1, the V gene TRBV30, with D hard to call. Trimming cost V 2 bases and J 7 bases, with 14 bases left between them. Germline V gene data show CDR1 as GTSNPN and CDR2 as SVGIG (reference sequence). The CDR3 sequence is 13 residues long.